This TCR beta chain was sequenced during a study of T cells in localized non-small cell lung cancer. General study findings and limits: Longer overall survival associated with higher blood T cell density; shorter survival with higher adjacent-lung clonality. Uninvolved adjacent lung had more T cell clonality than any other tissue, topping tumor. Median detection of top 100 tumor clones in adjacent lung was 57 clones.

Points on this clone: Its antigen remains unknown.

Assay: immunoSEQ multiplex PCR; the TCRdb copy retains only in-frame clones and omits some. The sample shows more than 50,000 clones, approximately 83% of them seen only once. Germline CDR1 SGHDT, CDR2 YYEEEE. The CDR3 length is 16 residues. V gave up 2 bases and J gave up 4 bases; unmatched junction bases: 10. The source of this sequence is a female donor aged 60 or older with stage II squamous cell lung carcinoma. The V and J genes are TRBV5-6 and TRBJ2-7, with TRBD1 identical over 9 bases. The sequenced sample was peripheral blood, obtained before any cancer treatment. The CDR3 sequence is CASSFRGRTGAYEQYF. The CDR3 DNA reads as TGTGCCAGCAGCTTCAGGGGGCGGACAGGGGCTTACGAGCAGTACTTC.